This TCR beta chain was documented in a study of shared clonotypes between healthy human individuals. Overall study context: A donor's plate count was three for CD4 naive and three for CD4 memory; CD8 naive had two and CD8 memory one. Notes on the study in general: Naive CD4 clonotypes were shared across a handful of donors at roughly 5.3%. Compared with memory subsets, naive subsets generally had larger estimated richness.

CD8 cells regarded as naive lacked CD45RO, were positively chosen for CCR7, and omitted terminally differentiated effector memory CD45RA+ cells. Worth noting for this clone: Its antigen is not known.

Investigators spread the genomic DNA of each subset evenly over several immunoSEQ plates. The table came from immunoSEQ multiplex PCR; TCRdb's copy has only in-frame clones and leaves some out. The repertoire includes fewer than 850,000 clones, roughly 96% of them detected once, and over 0.2% sits in the top ten. What was sequenced was naive CD8+ T cells sorted from blood. This clonotype originated in a man aged 30 to 39 in good health.

The CDR3 nucleotides are TGTGCCAGCAGTTATCAACCCGAGGGATACGAGCAGTACTTC. Its protein product is CASSYQPEGYEQYF. The V gene is TRBV27, the J gene TRBJ2-7; D perhaps matches TRBD2 (5 bases). The CDR3 spans 14 residues. V lost 4 bases and J lost 4, with 14 bases in between. The germline V gene encodes CDR1 MNHEY and CDR2 SMNVEV (reference sequence).